Shown below are 8 T cell receptor beta chains from a single sample sequenced in a study of PD-1 blockade in classical Hodgkin lymphoma. Sequencing used immunoSEQ multiplex PCR; TCRdb keeps in-frame clones, though not all of them. Of roughly 25,000 clones in the sample, more than 75% are singletons; the top ten hold roughly 12%. Autologous stem cell transplantation was followed by relapse in every patient, and brentuximab vedotin exposure varied. Here the sequenced sample was peripheral blood mononuclear cells (PBMCs), taken before the second cycle of nivolumab. The origin of the receptors is a human donor with classical Hodgkin lymphoma.

The chain is built from TRBV7-2 and TRBJ1-1; no clear D gene. V gave up 3 bases and J gave up 6 bases, with 11 bases separating them. The germline V gene encodes CDR1 SGHTA and CDR2 FQGNSA. The CDR3 runs 13 residues. CDR3 DNA sequence: TGTGCCAGCAGCTTGGGGTCACGAGCTGAAGCTTTCTTT. Protein sequence: CASSLGSRAEAFF.

The chain joins TRBV27 to TRBJ2-5; D is uncertain. Germline-derived CDR1 and CDR2 are MNHEY and SMNVEV (reference sequence). Trimming shortened V by 3 bases and J by 2 bases, and 13 bases separated the two germline ends. This CDR3 contains 15 residues. The CDR3 here is CASSLGSKLQETQYF. The CDR3 DNA reads TGTGCCAGCAGTTTGGGCAGCAAACTACAAGAGACCCAGTACTTC.

The chain uses TRBV7-9 and TRBJ2-7; D could derive from TRBD1 or TRBD2 (5 bases each). The CDR3 has 15 residues. Germline lookup yields CDR1 SEHNR and CDR2 FQNEAQ (reference sequence). The V end lost 5 bases, the J end lost 2 bases, and 16 bases lay between the germline ends. The CDR3 region has the DNA TGTGCCAGCAGCCCCATGGGGGAAACCACCTACGAGCAGTACTTC. Translating gives CASSPMGETTYEQYF.

V gene TRBV5-6 combines with J gene TRBJ2-2; TRBD1 is a possible D gene (7 bases). The CDR3 has 15 residues. V shed 3 bases and J shed 3 bases, with 12 bases lying between them. Germline V gene sequence: CDR1 SGHDT, CDR2 YYEEEE. The CDR3 is CASSSTGEDTGELFF. CDR3 DNA: TGTGCCAGCAGCTCAACAGGGGAGGACACCGGGGAGCTGTTTTTT. The variable domain in full, completed from reference TRBV5-6 and TRBJ2-2, reads DAGVTQSPTHLIKTRGQQVTLRCSPKSGHDTVSWYQQALGQGPQFIFQYYEEEERQRGNFPDRFSGHQFPNYSSELNVNALLLGDSALYLCASSSTGEDTGELFFGEGSRLTVL.

This chain joins TRBV7-8 and TRBJ1-5, with D perhaps matching TRBD1 (5 bases). Germline CDR1 and CDR2: SGHVS and FQNEAQ. This CDR3 is built from 12 residues. V was shortened by 5 bases and J by 11 bases, with 13 bases between the two germline ends. The CDR3 region is CASSPRGGAQHF. For the CDR3, the DNA is TGTGCCAGCAGCCCCCGGGGGGGGGCCCAGCATTTT.

The rearrangement links TRBV28 to TRBJ2-5; D ambiguous. The J call may be wrong; the DNA end is better matched by TRBJ2-7. The CDR3 is 13 amino acids. CDR1 is MDHEN and CDR2 is SYDVKM in the germline V gene. CDR3 in amino acids: CASSPLGSTEQYF. For the CDR3, the DNA is TGTGCCAGCAGTCCTCTAGGCTCGACCGAGCAGTACTTC.

The chain combines TRBV6-1 with TRBJ1-5; D is uncertain. The CDR3 has 11 residues. The V end lost 6 bases, the J end lost 11 bases, and 11 bases lay between the germline ends. CDR1 and CDR2 (germline): MNHNS, SASEGT. The CDR3, as DNA: TGTGCCAGCAGCCTTGGTGGGGCCCAGCATTTT. This sequence encodes CASSLGGAQHF.

J is TRBJ2-7 and V is TRBV5-4; no reliable D call. V was trimmed by 0 bases and J by 6 bases, leaving 7 bases between them. CDR1 and CDR2 (germline): SGHNT, YYREEE (reference sequence). This CDR3 region has 12 residues. The CDR3 loop reads CASSLALGEQYF. The CDR3 bases are TGTGCCAGCAGCTTGGCCCTGGGCGAGCAGTACTTC.